The source of this T cell receptor beta chain is a study of T cells after yellow fever vaccination. TCRdb independently ran MiXCR on the 5' RACE reads; one entry per CDR3 protein. This sample carries hundreds of thousands of distinct CDR3 sequences, over 9% of them seen once, and the ten largest clones take under 15%. The ends were cut back, 6 bases at V and 5 bases at J, with 14 bases in the middle. The germline V gene has CDR1 DFQATT and CDR2 SNEGSKA (reference sequence). The length of the CDR3 is 13 residues. This clonotype was detected a few times. The chain employs TRBV20-1 and TRBJ2-1; either TRBD1 or TRBD2 may supply D (5 bases each). The specimen was PBMCs, collected on the day of the yellow fever booster vaccination. This TCR derives from a man aged 25 to 40 who received the YFV17D yellow fever vaccine. The chain's CDR3 is CSARDLIDNEQFF. The DNA of the CDR3 is TGCAGTGCCAGGGACCTGATTGACAATGAGCAGTTCTTC.